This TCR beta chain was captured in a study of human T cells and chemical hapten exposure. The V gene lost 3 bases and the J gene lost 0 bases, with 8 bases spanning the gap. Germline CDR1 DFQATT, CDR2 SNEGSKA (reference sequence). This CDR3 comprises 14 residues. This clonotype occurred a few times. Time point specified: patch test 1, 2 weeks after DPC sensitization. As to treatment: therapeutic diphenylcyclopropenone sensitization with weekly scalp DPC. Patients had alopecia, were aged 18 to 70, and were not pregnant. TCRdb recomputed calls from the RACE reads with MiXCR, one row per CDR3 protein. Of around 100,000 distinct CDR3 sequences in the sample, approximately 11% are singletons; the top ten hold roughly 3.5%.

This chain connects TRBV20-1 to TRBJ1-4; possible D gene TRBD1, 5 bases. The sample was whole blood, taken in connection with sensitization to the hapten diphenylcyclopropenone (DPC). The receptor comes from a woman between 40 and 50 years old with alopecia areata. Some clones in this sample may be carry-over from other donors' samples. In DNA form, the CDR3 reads TGCAGTGCTAGGCCAGGGACAACTAATGAAAAACTGTTTTTT. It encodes CSARPGTTNEKLFF.